The TCR beta chain under discussion was sequenced for a study of OX40 agonist ivuxolimab in advanced cancers. As for the study in general: Patients were dosed intravenously with ivuxolimab at 0.01 to 10 mg/kg every 2 weeks. Study-wide findings and caveats: CD8+ T cells showed, on average, more clonal expansion than CD4+ cells.

TCRdb keeps only in-frame clones here, not all; method: immunoSEQ multiplex PCR. The sample carries 8,500 to 13,000 clones, roughly 78% recorded once. To note about this clone: The antigen remains unidentified.

Germline CDR1 reads MNHNS; CDR2 reads SASEGT. Trimming cost V 6 bases and J 1 base, with 4 bases left between them. The CDR3 is 11 amino acids. Sequencing used CD4+ or CD8+ T cells sorted from blood, obtained in a trial of the OX40 agonist ivuxolimab. The V and J genes are TRBV6-1 and TRBJ2-7; D unresolved. The source is an adult with an advanced solid tumor such as melanoma, head and neck, liver or kidney cancer. CDR3 amino acids: CASRKSYEQYF. CDR3 bases: TGTGCCAGCAGAAAGTCCTACGAGCAGTACTTC.